These 18 T cell receptor beta chains were all obtained from the same sample, sequenced in a study of T cells after yellow fever vaccination. TCRdb itself ran the 5' RACE reads through MiXCR, one entry per CDR3 protein. The table records some 260,000 distinct CDR3 sequences, around 5.2% of them present only once. The source was CD4+ T cells sorted from PBMCs, collected on the day of the yellow fever booster vaccination. These TCRs come from a man between 18 and 29 years old who received the YFV17D yellow fever vaccine.

The sample holds many counts of this clonotype. The V gene is TRBV28, the J gene TRBJ2-7; D perhaps matches TRBD1 (6 bases). The CDR3 has 14 residues. Trimming left V 4 bases short and J 3 bases short, with 13 bases between. Per the germline V gene, CDR1 is MDHEN and CDR2 is SYDVKM. CDR3 coding DNA: TGTGCCAGCAGTTCACAAAAACAGGGCTACGAGCAGTACGTC. Translating gives CASSSQKQGYEQYV.

This clonotype was picked up many times. This chain links TRBV18 with TRBJ2-3; D is possibly TRBD1 (6 bases). The CDR3 runs 17 residues. Germline-derived CDR1 and CDR2 are KGHSH and LQKENI. Trimming pared 3 bases from V and 7 bases from J, leaving 23 bases between. The CDR3: CASSPPPATGWAHTQYF. CDR3 sequence (DNA): TGTGCCAGCTCACCTCCTCCTGCGACAGGTTGGGCCCATACGCAGTATTTT. Variable domain in full (rest from reference TRBV18 and TRBJ2-3): NAGVMQNPRHLVRRRGQEARLRCSPMKGHSHVYWYRQLPEEGLKFMVYLQKENIIDESGMPKERFSAEFPKEGPSILRIQQVVRGDSAAYFCASSPPPATGWAHTQYFGPGTRLTVL.

The chain couples TRBV5-1 to TRBJ2-1; D gene unclear. The CDR3 runs to 14 residues. V gave up 4 bases and J gave up 4 bases, with 12 bases separating them. The germline V gene has CDR1 SGHRS and CDR2 YFSETQ. In DNA, the CDR3 is TGCGCCAGCAGCCCGAAGCAGGCTTACAATGAGCAGTTCTTC. Amino acids: CASSPKQAYNEQFF.

This clonotype was recorded at least ten times. This rearrangement joins TRBV4-3 to TRBJ2-1; a possible D gene is TRBD1 (7 bases). CDR3 length: 15 amino acids. The germline CDR1 and CDR2 sequences are LGHNA and YSLEER. V lost 2 bases and J 4 bases, leaving 12 bases between the germline ends. This chain's CDR3 is CASSQHQGGYNEQFF. The CDR3 DNA is TGCGCCAGCAGCCAACACCAGGGGGGATACAATGAGCAGTTCTTC.

This clonotype showed up just a few times. The chain employs TRBV25-1 and TRBJ1-3, with D uncertain. V lost 3 bases and J 2 bases, leaving 8 bases between the germline ends. There are 14 residues in the CDR3. The germline V gene encodes CDR1 MGHDK and CDR2 SYGVNS. CDR3 residues: CASSDPRAGNTIYF. CDR3 nucleotides: TGTGCCAGCAGTGACCCGCGGGCTGGAAACACCATATATTTT. Full variable domain (outside the CDR3, taken from reference TRBV25-1 and TRBJ1-3): EADIYQTPRYLVIGTGKKITLECSQTMGHDKMYWYQQDPGMELHLIHYSYGVNSTEKGDLSSESTVSRIRTEHFPLTLESARPSHTSQYLCASSDPRAGNTIYFGEGSWLTVV.

This sequence joins TRBV11-2 and TRBJ2-7; possibly TRBD2 for D (5 bases). The CDR3 contains 15 residues. Germline V gene sequence: CDR1 SGHAT, CDR2 FQNNGV. The V end lost 0 bases, the J end lost 5 bases, and 14 bases lay between the germline ends. The CDR3 here is CASSLDGRGFDEQYF. The CDR3 DNA is TGTGCCAGCAGCTTAGATGGGAGAGGGTTCGACGAGCAGTACTTC.

The V gene is TRBV6-5, the J gene TRBJ2-7, with D possibly TRBD1 on 6 matching bases. Trimming shortened V by 5 bases and J by 3 bases, and 17 bases separated the two germline ends. Germline V gene data show CDR1 as MNHEY and CDR2 as SVGAGI. The CDR3 spans 15 residues. CDR3 bases: TGTGCCAGCAGTCTCGTCATAGGGGGATACTACGAGCAGTACTTC. It is translated as CASSLVIGGYYEQYF.

This clonotype occurred many times. The V gene is TRBV6-5, the J gene TRBJ1-1; TRBD1 is a possible D gene (6 bases). Trimming took 2 bases from V and 4 from J, leaving 14 bases between them. CDR1 is MNHEY, CDR2 SVGAGI, per germline. CDR3 length: 15 amino acids. CDR3 residues: CASSYRSAGATEAFF. CDR3 nucleotide sequence: TGTGCCAGCAGTTACAGGTCGGCAGGGGCCACTGAAGCTTTCTTT.

This chain uses TRBV5-6 with TRBJ1-6; 7 bases fit TRBD1. The CDR3 extends over 15 amino acids. J gave up 6 bases and V 4 bases, and 7 bases lay outside the gene matches. CDR1 and CDR2 from the germline V gene are SGHDT and YYEEEE. The DNA for the CDR3 is TGTGCCAGCAGCGCGAACAGGGGCGTTAATTCACCCCTCCACTTT. Its translation: CASSANRGVNSPLHF.

The rearrangement uses TRBV29-1 and TRBJ1-2, with unresolved D. V was pared by 4 bases and J by 6 bases, with 9 bases between. The germline CDR1 and CDR2 sequences are SQVTM and ANQGSEA. The CDR3 spans 11 residues. CDR3 coding DNA: TGCAGCGTTGGGGCAGTGGATGGCTACACCTTC. Protein: CSVGAVDGYTF.

V usage is TRBV11-2 and J usage is TRBJ2-1; a possible D gene is TRBD2 (6 bases). Trimming removed 3 bases from V and 11 bases from J, with 11 bases in between. There are 12 residues in the CDR3. Germline lookup yields CDR1 SGHAT and CDR2 FQNNGV. The CDR3 region is CASSLEGYQQFF. In DNA, the CDR3 is TGTGCCAGCAGCTTGGAGGGGTACCAGCAGTTCTTC.

This clonotype was seen only a few times. The chain uses TRBV29-1 and TRBJ2-7; D unclear. Trimming stripped 4 bases from V and 2 bases from J, with 6 bases between. Germline V lookup: CDR1 SQVTM, CDR2 ANQGSEA. CDR3 length: 11 residues. The CDR3 loop reads CSVADAYEQYF. The CDR3 bases are TGCAGCGTTGCGGACGCCTACGAGCAGTACTTC.

This clonotype has a count of ten or more. This sequence joins TRBV7-9 and TRBJ2-4; D is tentatively TRBD1 or TRBD2 (5 bases each). CDR3 size: 17 residues. The ends were cut back, 1 base at V and 3 bases at J, with 16 bases in the middle. CDR1 and CDR2 (germline): SEHNR, FQNEAQ (reference sequence). The CDR3 DNA reads TGTGCCAGCAGCTTAGATACGGGACGGTGGCTCAAAAACATTCAGTACTTC. Translation gives CASSLDTGRWLKNIQYF.

This sequence joins TRBV20-1 and TRBJ2-2; tentatively, D is TRBD2 (5 bases). The CDR3 runs to 14 residues. Germline loops: CDR1 DFQATT, CDR2 SNEGSKA (reference sequence). Between the trimmed V and J ends, which lost 5 bases and 5 bases, there was a span of 15 bases. In DNA, the CDR3 is TGCAGTGCTTCTATCAGGCGAGGGACCGGGGAGCTGTTTTTT. It is translated as CSASIRRGTGELFF.

This clonotype was counted between two and nine times. The gene calls are TRBV5-5 and TRBJ1-5; D is unresolved. The germline V and J ends were trimmed by 3 bases and 2 bases, with 6 bases remaining between them. The CDR3 loop spans 13 amino acids. Germline V gene data show CDR1 as SGHKS and CDR2 as YYEKEE (reference sequence). The CDR3 protein is CASSSHGNQPQHF. The CDR3 nucleotides read TGTGCCAGCAGCTCACACGGCAATCAGCCCCAGCATTTT.

Ten or more counts support this clonotype. The CDR3 protein is CASSLLAGGPHGELFF. Here the CDR3 DNA reads TGCGCCAGCAGCCTACTAGCGGGGGGGCCTCACGGGGAGCTGTTTTTT. J is TRBJ2-2 and V is TRBV4-1; 13 bases are a match to TRBD2. The CDR3 has 16 residues. V dropped 4 bases and J dropped 7; count of bases not matched to a gene: 6. Germline values: CDR1 MGHRA, CDR2 YSYEKL.

This clonotype was counted between two and nine times. This chain joins TRBV6-5 and TRBJ1-6, with 7 bases that match TRBD1. V was clipped by 6 bases and J by 7 bases; unmatched bases: 12. Germline CDR1 MNHEY, CDR2 SVGAGI. This CDR3 region has 16 residues. This CDR3 is CASSPRDRTPNSPLHF. The CDR3, as DNA: TGTGCCAGCAGCCCCCGGGACAGAACCCCGAATTCACCCCTCCACTTT.

The V call is TRBV15, the J call TRBJ2-7; D is possibly TRBD1 (5 bases). CDR1 LNHNV and CDR2 YYDKDF come from the germline V gene (reference sequence). Deletions cut 0 bases from V and 3 bases from J, with 12 bases between. The CDR3 totals 15 residues. DNA of the CDR3: TGTGCCACCAGCAGAGATCTCGACAGCTTCTACGAGCAGTACTTC. Protein: CATSRDLDSFYEQYF.